Reported below is one TCR beta chain. Its specificity is unknown. This specimen comes from a study of CD8+CD57+ T cells in acquired aplastic anemia. Study outcomes and limitations: Simpson's diversity of CD8+ cells was not significantly different in patients compared with controls. Some 31 shared CD8+ CDR3s appeared highly expressed within patients' immunodominant clones.

Genomic DNA acted as the template from which TCR beta VDJ combination and CDR3 sequence profiling were carried out. One entry per CDR3 protein, called by TCRdb with MiXCR from the reads. The table lists some 130,000 distinct CDR3 sequences, around 46% of them singletons. Germline V gives CDR1 LNHNV, CDR2 YYDKDF (reference sequence). The CDR3 contains 14 residues. Trimming removed 0 bases from V and 6 bases from J, with 11 bases in between. Input material: sorted CD4+, CD8+, or CD8+CD57+ T cells (not recorded which) from PBMCs. The TCR comes from a human donor in good health, serving as a control. The rearrangement uses TRBV15 and TRBJ1-1; D unclear. The CDR3 DNA sequence: TGTGCCACCAGCAGAGATTGGAGGGAGGCTGAAGCTTTCTTT. It encodes CATSRDWREAEAFF.